This passage covers 30 T cell receptor beta chains from one sample sequenced in a study of response to subunit inactivated influenza vaccine. MiXCR, run by TCRdb on the RT-PCR reads, gives a single entry per CDR3 protein. The sample consists of around 650,000 distinct CDR3 sequences, more than 15% of them appearing once. Sequencing used PBMCs from blood, obtained 11 to 12 days after vaccination. The receptors stem from a man aged 50 or older who received an inactivated influenza vaccine.

Only a few counts were recorded for this clonotype. The chain is built from TRBV6-1 and TRBJ1-3; D is uncertain. Deletions cut 6 bases from V and 3 bases from J, with 21 bases between. Germline CDR1 is MNHNS and CDR2 is SASEGT. There are 17 residues in the CDR3. The CDR3 DNA reads TGTGCCAGCAGGACCTCACAGCGGCCCGAGAGTGGAAACACCATATATTTT. This translates into CASRTSQRPESGNTIYF.

This clonotype was counted between two and nine times. This chain joins TRBV21-1 and TRBJ2-2; TRBD2 is taken as the D call from the table, unchecked against the DNA. TRBV21-1 is termed a pseudogene. The CDR3 runs to 19 residues. The CDR3 nucleotides are TGTGCCAGCAGCAAAGGGGCTAGCGGGAGAGCTGGGGGCACCGGGGAGCTGTTTTTT. Translation gives CASSKGASGRAGGTGELFF.

The CDR3 is CASSAAGSGGYTF. The CDR3 DNA sequence: TGCGCCAGCAGCGCCGCCGGGTCCGGTGGCTACACCTTC. The chain uses TRBV4-3 and TRBJ1-2; D is ambiguous. Germline V CDR1 and CDR2: LGHNA, YSLEER. The CDR3 runs to 13 residues. Trimming left V 5 bases short and J 7 bases short, with 14 bases between.

The chain is built from TRBV29-1 and TRBJ2-3, with TRBD2 matching 9 bases. Looked up from germline, CDR1 is SQVTM and CDR2 is ANQGSEA. The CDR3 consists of 16 residues. V shed 6 bases and J 5 bases; nucleotides not matched to a gene: 15. The CDR3 DNA sequence: TGCAGCGTCTATTCCGGACTAGCGATATATAGAGATACGCAGTATTTT. Protein product: CSVYSGLAIYRDTQYF.

This clonotype appeared many times. The V call is TRBV29-1, the J call TRBJ2-2; D is unclear. V gave up 4 bases and J gave up 0 bases, with 6 bases separating them. Germline CDR1 reads SQVTM; CDR2 reads ANQGSEA. The CDR3 contains 13 residues. CDR3 nucleotide sequence: TGCAGCGTTGGGGCAGCGAACACCGGGGAGCTGTTTTTT. It translates to CSVGAANTGELFF.

The table lists this clonotype with a few counts. CDR3 sequence (DNA): TGTGCCAGCTCACCTGGGACAGGGAATAACTATGGCTACACCTTC. It translates to CASSPGTGNNYGYTF. The chain has TRBV18 and TRBJ1-2, with TRBD1 matching 9 bases. CDR1 KGHSH and CDR2 LQKENI come from the germline V gene. With 3 bases clipped from V and 1 base from J, the junction kept 3 bases outside the gene matches. This CDR3 comprises 15 residues.

The genes are TRBV15 and TRBJ1-2, with D perhaps TRBD1 (5 bases). Germline lookup yields CDR1 LNHNV and CDR2 YYDKDF (reference sequence). The CDR3 covers 16 residues. Deletions cut 4 bases from V and 1 base from J, with 16 bases between. The CDR3 DNA reads as TGTGCCACCAGCATGGGACGCATAAATCTTAACTATGGCTACACCTTC. The encoded protein is CATSMGRINLNYGYTF.

The table lists this clonotype with a few counts. The chain employs TRBV6-2 or TRBV6-3 and TRBJ2-3; D tentatively fits TRBD1 or TRBD2 (5 bases each). V was shortened by 2 bases and J by 1 base, with 10 bases between the two germline ends. The CDR3 is 15 residues long. Germline loops: CDR1 MNHEY, CDR2 SVGEGT. The CDR3 nucleotides are TGTGCCAGCAGTTACCTTATGGGGGGCACAGATACGCAGTATTTT. The encoded protein is CASSYLMGGTDTQYF.

CDR3 nucleotides: TGCGCCAGCAGCTTGACTAGTTCTCAGTACGAGCAGTACTTC. Its translation is CASSLTSSQYEQYF. The chain combines TRBV5-1 with TRBJ2-7; possibly TRBD2 for D (5 bases). The germline V gene has CDR1 SGHRS and CDR2 YFSETQ. The CDR3 is 14 amino acids. Trimming removed 1 base at V and 4 bases at J, with 12 bases between.

This clonotype was counted at least ten times. V gene TRBV28 combines with J gene TRBJ2-3, with D perhaps matching TRBD1 or TRBD2 (5 bases each). V shed 3 bases and J shed 0 bases, with 10 bases lying between them. The CDR3 is 15 amino acids. CDR1 is MDHEN and CDR2 is SYDVKM in the germline V gene. CDR3 loop: CASSLGTGSTDTQYF. CDR3 sequence (DNA): TGTGCCAGCAGTTTGGGGACGGGAAGCACAGATACGCAGTATTTT.

This sequence joins TRBV5-6 and TRBJ2-1, with D unresolved. V shed 4 bases and J shed 9 bases, with 14 bases lying between them. This CDR3 spans 13 amino acids. Germline V gene sequence: CDR1 SGHDT, CDR2 YYEEEE. The CDR3 sequence is CASSATMYGEQFF. CDR3 coding DNA: TGTGCCAGCAGCGCCACAATGTATGGTGAGCAGTTCTTC.

The gene calls are TRBV6-5 and TRBJ2-5, with D uncertain. Trimming stripped 0 bases from V and 7 bases from J, with 9 bases between. The CDR3 has 13 amino acids. Looked up from germline, CDR1 is MNHEY and CDR2 is SVGAGI. DNA of the CDR3: TGTGCCAGCAGTTACTCCTGGGATGGGACCCAGTACTTC. Protein product: CASSYSWDGTQYF.

This clonotype has a count of ten or more. This chain links TRBV4-3 with TRBJ2-1; 9 bases agree with TRBD2. V lost 5 bases and J lost 5; bases outside the gene matches: 16. The V gene's germline CDR1 is LGHNA and CDR2 YSLEER. This CDR3 region has 18 residues. The CDR3 bases are TGCGCCAGCAGCGTTGCGGTAGCGGGAGAAGGAAGGCACAATGAGCAGTTCTTC. Its translation is CASSVAVAGEGRHNEQFF.

This chain uses TRBV6-5 with TRBJ1-1; the match to TRBD1 covers 8 bases. This CDR3 has 15 residues. With 5 bases clipped from V and 0 bases from J, the junction kept 5 bases outside the gene matches. Germline V gives CDR1 MNHEY, CDR2 SVGAGI. Written as DNA, the CDR3 is TGTGCCAGCAGTCAAGGACAGGGATTGAACACTGAAGCTTTCTTT. Amino acid sequence: CASSQGQGLNTEAFF.

The chain links TRBV12-3 or TRBV12-4 to TRBJ2-7; TRBD1 or TRBD2 may be the D gene (5 bases each). Trimming took off 5 bases at V and 0 bases at J, with 11 bases between the two ends. This CDR3 region has 14 residues. The CDR3 here is CASSQGRLSYEQYF. CDR3 nucleotide sequence: TGTGCCAGCAGTCAGGGACGGCTCTCCTACGAGCAGTACTTC.

This clonotype was found many times. The rearrangement links TRBV5-1 to TRBJ2-1, with a tentative D call TRBD1 (5 bases). Germline CDR1 is SGHRS and CDR2 is YFSETQ. Trimming removed 4 bases from V and 8 bases from J, with 13 bases in between. The CDR3 runs to 13 residues. Written as DNA, the CDR3 is TGCGCCAGCAGCCAGGGAAGAAGCGATGAGCAGTTCTTC. Its translation is CASSQGRSDEQFF.

J is TRBJ2-5 and V is TRBV4-3; a weak D match, TRBD1 (5 bases). Trimming stripped 0 bases from V and 3 bases from J, with 11 bases between. There are 15 residues in the CDR3. Germline V gene sequence: CDR1 LGHNA, CDR2 YSLEER. CDR3 region: CASSQDGRREETQYF. CDR3 nucleotide sequence: TGCGCCAGCAGCCAAGATGGTCGCAGGGAAGAGACCCAGTACTTC.

CDR3 sequence reads: CASSFRGASSSGELFF. In DNA form, the CDR3 reads TGCGCCAGCAGCTTCCGGGGGGCTAGCAGTTCCGGGGAGCTGTTTTTT. The chain couples TRBV5-1 to TRBJ2-2, with D possibly TRBD2 on 7 matching bases. Between the trimmed V and J ends, which lost 2 bases and 6 bases, there was a span of 17 bases. The CDR3 consists of 16 residues. Per germline, CDR1 SGHRS and CDR2 YFSETQ.

This clonotype was counted at least ten times. The chain links TRBV6-1 to TRBJ1-6; 8 bases align to TRBD1. The CDR3 consists of 17 residues. The trim removed 4 bases at V and 9 bases at J, leaving 14 bases unmatched. Germline CDR1 MNHNS, CDR2 SASEGT. The CDR3 sequence: CASSAFTGQGSGSPLHF. CDR3 bases: TGTGCCAGCAGTGCTTTCACCGGACAGGGCTCGGGTTCACCCCTCCACTTT.

There are many counts of this clonotype. The chain links TRBV28 to TRBJ1-4; 7 bases fit TRBD1. Germline CDR1 MDHEN, CDR2 SYDVKM. With V trimmed by 2 bases and J by 2 bases, 5 bases remained unmatched. CDR3 length equals 16 residues. CDR3 bases: TGTGCCAGCAGTTTAGTGGGGACAGCGACTAATGAAAAACTGTTTTTT. Its protein product is CASSLVGTATNEKLFF.

This clonotype was counted ten times or more. The chain combines TRBV28 with TRBJ2-5; D perhaps matches TRBD1 (7 bases). This CDR3 contains 13 residues. Germline V lookup: CDR1 MDHEN, CDR2 SYDVKM. V lost 6 bases, J lost 5 bases, and 13 bases lay in between. CDR3 coding DNA: TGTGCCAGCAGCCCCGGGGGACAGGAGACCCAGTACTTC. It codes for CASSPGGQETQYF.

This clonotype was seen a few times. J is TRBJ2-5 and V is TRBV20-1; D might be TRBD2 (6 bases). The V gene lost 2 bases and the J gene lost 1 base, with 8 bases spanning the gap. This CDR3 has 13 residues. CDR1 is DFQATT and CDR2 is SNEGSKA in the germline V gene (reference sequence). CDR3 sequence reads: CSARRDFQETQYF. CDR3 nucleotide sequence: TGCAGTGCTAGACGGGACTTCCAAGAGACCCAGTACTTC.

The chain recombines TRBV6-2 or TRBV6-3 with TRBJ2-3, with TRBD2 matching over 9 bases. Germline CDR1 MNHEY, CDR2 SVGEGT. The length of the CDR3 is 18 residues. J gave up 2 bases and V 2 bases, and 11 bases lay outside the gene matches. The CDR3 region is CASSYDSGGSFPTDTQYF. The CDR3 bases are TGTGCCAGCAGTTACGACAGCGGGGGGTCCTTTCCCACAGATACGCAGTATTTT.

This clonotype was detected only a few times. The V call is TRBV12-3 or TRBV12-4, the J call TRBJ2-1, with D possibly called TRBD1 or TRBD2 (7 bases each). CDR3 length: 14 residues. Trimming removed 5 bases at V and 7 bases at J, with 15 bases between. The CDR3 DNA follows: TGTGCCAGCAGTCCAGACAGGGAGGGGAATGAGCAGTTCTTC. The encoded protein is CASSPDREGNEQFF.

The chain employs TRBV14 and TRBJ2-7; the D is unclear. Per the germline V gene, CDR1 is SGHDN and CDR2 is FVKESK. The ends were cut back, 3 bases at V and 3 bases at J, with 9 bases in the middle. The CDR3 loop spans 13 amino acids. Written as DNA, the CDR3 is TGTGCCAGCAGCCACCCTACGGGCTACGAGCAGTACTTC. It translates to CASSHPTGYEQYF.

The J gene is TRBJ2-7, the V gene TRBV12-3 or TRBV12-4; no clear D. This CDR3 has 11 residues. Trimming stripped 6 bases from V and 4 bases from J, with 7 bases between. The CDR3 nucleotides read TGTGCCAGCAGCAACATTTACGAGCAGTACTTC. It encodes CASSNIYEQYF.

This clonotype was seen only a few times. The chain links TRBV20-1 to TRBJ2-7; 7 bases agree with TRBD2. V was clipped by 5 bases and J by 5 bases; unmatched bases: 15. This CDR3 has 15 residues. Germline CDR1 is DFQATT and CDR2 is SNEGSKA (reference sequence). The CDR3 here is CSAEAGTTSKDEQYF. In nucleotides, the CDR3 is TGCAGTGCTGAAGCCGGGACTACGAGTAAGGACGAGCAGTACTTC.

This rearrangement joins TRBV20-1 to TRBJ2-4; 7 nucleotides align to TRBD1. J gave up 9 bases and V 0 bases, and 8 bases lay outside the gene matches. The germline gives CDR1 DFQATT, CDR2 SNEGSKA (reference sequence). The CDR3 is made up of 14 amino acids. CDR3 sequence reads: CSAREVAGGPIQYF. CDR3 nucleotide sequence: TGCAGTGCTAGAGAGGTTGCAGGGGGTCCCATTCAGTACTTC.

The J gene is TRBJ2-1, the V gene TRBV6-5; 7 nucleotides line up with TRBD1. This CDR3 region has 14 residues. In germline, CDR1 is MNHEY, CDR2 SVGAGI. Trimming took 2 bases from V and 11 from J; bases not matched to a gene: 9. The chain's CDR3 is CASSYSPGTEKQFF. As DNA, the CDR3 is TGTGCCAGCAGTTACAGTCCCGGGACAGAAAAGCAGTTCTTC.

The chain is built from TRBV20-1 and TRBJ2-5; D not resolved. The V end was cut by 2 bases, the J end by 4 bases, with 11 bases between. The CDR3 is 13 residues long. Germline V gives CDR1 DFQATT, CDR2 SNEGSKA (reference sequence). DNA for the CDR3: TGCAGTGCTAGAAAAAGTGCCCGAGAGACCCAGTACTTC. Encoded protein: CSARKSARETQYF.